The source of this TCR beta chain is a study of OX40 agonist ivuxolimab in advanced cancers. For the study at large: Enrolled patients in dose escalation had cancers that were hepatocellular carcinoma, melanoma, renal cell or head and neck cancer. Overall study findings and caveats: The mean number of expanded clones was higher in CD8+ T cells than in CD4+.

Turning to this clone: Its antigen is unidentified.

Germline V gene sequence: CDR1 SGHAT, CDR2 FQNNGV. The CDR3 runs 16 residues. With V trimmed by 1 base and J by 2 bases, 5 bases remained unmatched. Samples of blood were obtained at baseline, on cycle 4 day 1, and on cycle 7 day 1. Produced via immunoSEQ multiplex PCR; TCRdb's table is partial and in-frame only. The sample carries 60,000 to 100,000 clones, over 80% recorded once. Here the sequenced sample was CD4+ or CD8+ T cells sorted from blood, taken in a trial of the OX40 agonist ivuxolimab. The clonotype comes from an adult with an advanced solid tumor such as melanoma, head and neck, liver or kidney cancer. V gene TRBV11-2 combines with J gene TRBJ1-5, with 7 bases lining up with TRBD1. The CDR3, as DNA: TGTGCCAGCAGCTTAGGGACAGGCGGCGGCAATCAGCCCCAGCATTTT. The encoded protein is CASSLGTGGGNQPQHF.